The 16 T cell receptor beta chains below were found in one sample sequenced in a study of T cells in Graves' hyperthyroidism and ophthalmopathy. RNA transcripts gave rise to amplified TCR beta CDR3 regions. In the first-round RT-PCR of the TCR CDR3, the HTBI primer set was used. A single record per CDR3 protein comes from TCRdb applying MiXCR to the multiplex PCR reads. The sample lists under 350,000 distinct CDR3 sequences, roughly 18% occurring once. The specimen sequenced was blood. The receptors were sampled from a woman in her 50s with Graves' hyperthyroidism.

V gene TRBV20-1 combines with J gene TRBJ2-5; TRBD1 matches 8 bases. J was trimmed by 7 bases and V by 3 bases; bases with no gene match: 10. Germline CDR1 reads DFQATT; CDR2 reads SNEGSKA (reference sequence). CDR3 length: 14 residues. The chain's CDR3 is CSAREISTGGTQYF. The CDR3 DNA reads TGCAGTGCTAGGGAAATATCAACAGGGGGGACCCAGTACTTC.

The chain recombines TRBV20-1 with TRBJ1-1; no reliable D call. CDR3 size: 11 residues. Germline lookup yields CDR1 DFQATT and CDR2 SNEGSKA (reference sequence). Trimming pared 7 bases from V and 5 bases from J, leaving 11 bases between. The CDR3 nucleotides are TGCAGTGTGCTGGGGATGACTGAAGCTTTCTTT. It codes for CSVLGMTEAFF.

This clonotype occurred many times. J is TRBJ2-7 and V is TRBV3-1, with 10 positions matching TRBD2. V trimming: 1 base; J trimming: 6 bases; junction bases outside the gene matches: 3. Germline-derived CDR1 and CDR2 are LGHDT and YNNKEL (reference sequence). The CDR3 has 14 amino acids. CDR3 protein: CASSQGLAGVEQYV. DNA of the CDR3: TGTGCCAGCAGCCAAGGCCTAGCGGGGGTCGAGCAGTACGTC.

This clonotype was seen repeatedly, ten times or more. The V call is TRBV18, the J call TRBJ2-3; 7 positions agree with TRBD2. Germline V gene data show CDR1 as KGHSH and CDR2 as LQKENI. This CDR3 spans 14 amino acids. Losses at the gene ends were 8 bases for V and 2 bases for J; bases not matched to a gene: 7. DNA for the CDR3: TGTGCCAGCCGTAGCGGGTGGGCCACAGATACGCAGTATTTT. Its translation: CASRSGWATDTQYF.

At least ten counts were recorded for this clonotype. The V and J genes are TRBV3-1 and TRBJ1-5; D gene uncertain. V was pared by 2 bases and J by 9 bases, with 11 bases between. Germline V gives CDR1 LGHDT, CDR2 YNNKEL (reference sequence). The CDR3 is made up of 13 amino acids. The CDR3 region is CASSQRGLGPQHF. The CDR3 DNA is TGTGCCAGCAGCCAACGAGGGCTCGGGCCCCAGCATTTT.

This clonotype was picked up a small number of times. J is TRBJ2-3 and V is TRBV19; no reliable D call. V gave up 1 base and J gave up 3 bases, with 8 bases separating them. The CDR3 runs to 14 residues. Germline values: CDR1 LNHDA, CDR2 SQIVND (reference sequence). The CDR3, as DNA: TGTGCCAGTAGTATAGCTGGGGTTACAGATACGCAGTATTTT. Translating gives CASSIAGVTDTQYF.

This clonotype was seen at least ten times. J is TRBJ1-2 and V is TRBV28; the match to TRBD1 covers 8 bases. CDR1 and CDR2 from the germline V gene are MDHEN and SYDVKM. Germline trimming cut 7 bases from V and 4 bases from J; bases unmatched to any gene: 8. The CDR3 length is 14 residues. CDR3 nucleotides: TGTGCCAGCATATCGACAGGGGATTTCTATGGCTACACCTTC. Protein sequence: CASISTGDFYGYTF.

This clonotype was seen more than once but under ten times. The J gene is TRBJ2-1, the V gene TRBV10-3; D unclear. Deletions cut 2 bases from V and 7 bases from J, with 9 bases between. Germline values: CDR1 ENHRY, CDR2 SYGVKD. The CDR3 has 13 residues. This chain's CDR3 is CAISEVPPNEQFF. The CDR3 nucleotides read TGTGCCATCAGTGAGGTGCCCCCTAATGAGCAGTTCTTC.

The rearrangement uses TRBV10-3 and TRBJ2-1; D tentatively reads TRBD1 or TRBD2 (6 bases each). Germline CDR1 is ENHRY and CDR2 is SYGVKD. This CDR3 region has 12 residues. Trimming cost V 7 bases and J 8 bases, with 12 bases left between them. For the CDR3, the DNA is TGTGCCATCAACGGGGGCGGGGATGAGCAGTTCTTC. Translating it yields CAINGGGDEQFF.

This clonotype was observed at least ten times. J is TRBJ1-6 and V is TRBV3-1; weak D call: TRBD1 (6 bases). The germline V gene has CDR1 LGHDT and CDR2 YNNKEL (reference sequence). The germline V and J ends were trimmed by 1 base and 9 bases, with 10 bases remaining between them. The CDR3 length is 14 residues. The CDR3, as DNA: TGTGCCAGCAGCCAAGCTCAGGGGTCTTCACCCCTCCACTTT. Translating gives CASSQAQGSSPLHF.

V is TRBV19 and J is TRBJ1-1; 10 positions agree with TRBD1. The CDR3 sequence is 18 residues long. Trimming took 3 bases from V and 1 from J; bases not matched to a gene: 11. Germline V gene lookup returns CDR1 LNHDA and CDR2 SQIVND (reference sequence). Here the CDR3 DNA reads TGTGCCAGTAGTATGAGGGGACAGGGGATCGGTGGGAACACTGAAGCTTTCTTT. Encoded protein: CASSMRGQGIGGNTEAFF.

The CDR3 sequence is CASSPGTGWDEQFF. DNA of the CDR3: TGTGCCAGCAGCCCAGGGACAGGTTGGGATGAGCAGTTCTTC. The rearrangement uses TRBV7-3 and TRBJ2-1; 8 bases line up with TRBD1. The CDR3 totals 14 residues. V trimming: 5 bases; J trimming: 8 bases; junction bases outside the gene matches: 8. CDR1 and CDR2 from the germline V gene are SGHTA and FQGTGA. Using reference TRBV7-3 and TRBJ2-1 for the parts outside the CDR3, the full variable domain is GAGVSQTPSNKVTEKGKYVELRCDPISGHTALYWYRQSLGQGPEFLIYFQGTGAADDSGLPNDRFFAVRPEGSVSTLKIQRTERGDSAVYLCASSPGTGWDEQFFGPGTRLTVL.

J is TRBJ1-4 and V is TRBV2, with D uncertain. Trimming cost V 7 bases and J 4 bases, with 7 bases left between them. Germline V CDR1 and CDR2: SNHLY, FYNNEI. The CDR3 is 12 residues long. As DNA, the CDR3 is TGTGCCAGCATGAGGTTTAATGAAAAACTGTTTTTT. Its protein product is CASMRFNEKLFF.

In this sample, this clonotype turned up a few times. This chain links TRBV4-1 with TRBJ1-2, with D possibly matching TRBD1 (5 bases). Germline CDR1 is MGHRA and CDR2 is YSYEKL. This CDR3 has 13 residues. V dropped 1 base and J dropped 5 bases, with 8 bases sitting between them. The CDR3 sequence: CASSQAGPYGYTF. The DNA of the CDR3 is TGCGCCAGCAGCCAAGCGGGACCGTATGGCTACACCTTC.

There are many counts of this clonotype. The chain uses TRBV20-1 and TRBJ2-7; D is ambiguous. The CDR3 is 13 amino acids. Trimming left V 6 bases short and J 0 bases short, with 12 bases between. Germline values: CDR1 DFQATT, CDR2 SNEGSKA (reference sequence). The CDR3 loop reads CSAEAASSYEQYF. DNA of the CDR3: TGCAGTGCCGAAGCAGCCTCCTCCTACGAGCAGTACTTC.

Turning to this clonotype: A much larger clone sits a single nucleotide away, making a read error possible. The gene calls are TRBV2 and TRBJ1-2, with no clear D. The CDR3 contains 14 residues. Germline CDR1 SNHLY, CDR2 FYNNEI. V lost 4 bases to trimming and J lost 7 bases, with 16 bases between them. The CDR3 protein is CASSGRQDSIGYTF. CDR3 DNA: TGTGCCAGCAGTGGACGGCAGGACTCAATTGGCTACACCTTC. Complete variable domain (other parts from reference TRBV2 and TRBJ1-2): EPEVTQTPSHQVTQMGQEVILRCVPISNHLYFYWYRQILGQKVEFLVSFYNNEISEKSEIFDDQFSVERPDGSNFTLKIRSTKLEDSAMYFCASSGRQDSIGYTFGSGTRLTVV.